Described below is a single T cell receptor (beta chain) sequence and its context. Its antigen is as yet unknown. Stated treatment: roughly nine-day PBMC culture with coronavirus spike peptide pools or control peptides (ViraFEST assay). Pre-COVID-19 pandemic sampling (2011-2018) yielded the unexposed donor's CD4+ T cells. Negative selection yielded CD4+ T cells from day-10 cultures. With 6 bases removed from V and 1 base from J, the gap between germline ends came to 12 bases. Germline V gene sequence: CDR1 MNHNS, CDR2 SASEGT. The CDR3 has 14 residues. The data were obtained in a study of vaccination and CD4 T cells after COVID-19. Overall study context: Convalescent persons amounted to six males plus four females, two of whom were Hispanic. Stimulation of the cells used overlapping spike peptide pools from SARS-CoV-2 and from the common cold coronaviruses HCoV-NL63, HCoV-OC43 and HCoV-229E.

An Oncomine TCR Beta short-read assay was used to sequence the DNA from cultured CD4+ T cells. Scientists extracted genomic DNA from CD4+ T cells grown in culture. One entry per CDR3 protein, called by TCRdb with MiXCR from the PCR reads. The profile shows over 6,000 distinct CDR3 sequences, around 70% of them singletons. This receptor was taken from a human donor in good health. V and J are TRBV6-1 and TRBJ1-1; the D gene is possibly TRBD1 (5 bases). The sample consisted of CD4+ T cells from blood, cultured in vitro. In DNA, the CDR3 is TGTGCCAGCAGGACGAGGGGCGGGAACACTGAAGCTTTCTTT. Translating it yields CASRTRGGNTEAFF.